This T cell receptor beta chain was recovered during a study of T cell clusters in autoimmune cytopenias. Overall study: Per sample, median TRB depth was roughly 50,000 reads, yielding a median approximately 2,400 distinct clonotypes. Study-level results: Clustering suggested that physiological T cell clusters were missing in primary autoimmune cytopenia patients.

There are 15 residues in the CDR3. Germline CDR1 MNHEY, CDR2 SVGEGT. To note about this clonotype: Its antigen is not identified.

TRB was amplified from about 270 ng of peripheral blood genomic DNA per sample. TRB was amplified by touch-down multiplex PCR, primer pools A and B combined. TCRdb reanalyzed the multiplex PCR reads and collapses them to one entry per CDR3 protein, without DNA. The sample has 6,000 to 9,500 distinct CDR3 sequences. The source is a human donor with an autoimmune cytopenia or autoimmune hepatitis (not recorded which). Sequencing used peripheral blood. The chain is built from TRBV6-2 or TRBV6-3 and TRBJ1-6; the TRBD1 assignment by TCRdb is unverifiable without DNA. This chain's CDR3 is CASSFGQGYNSPLHF.